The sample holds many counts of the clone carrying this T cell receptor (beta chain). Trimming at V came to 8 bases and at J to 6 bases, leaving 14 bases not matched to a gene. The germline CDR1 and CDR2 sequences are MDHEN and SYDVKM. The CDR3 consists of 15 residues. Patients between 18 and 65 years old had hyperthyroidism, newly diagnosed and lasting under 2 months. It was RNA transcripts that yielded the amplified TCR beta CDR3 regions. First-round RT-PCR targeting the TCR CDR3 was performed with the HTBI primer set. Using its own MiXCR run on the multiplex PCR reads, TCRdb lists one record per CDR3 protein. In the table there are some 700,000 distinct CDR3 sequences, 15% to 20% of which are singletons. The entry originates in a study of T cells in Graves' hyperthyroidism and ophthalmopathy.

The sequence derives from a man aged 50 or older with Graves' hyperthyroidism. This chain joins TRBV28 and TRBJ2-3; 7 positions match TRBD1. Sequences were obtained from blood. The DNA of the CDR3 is TGTGCCAGCCGTACCCACGACAGGGTTCTGGATACGCAGTATTTT. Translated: CASRTHDRVLDTQYF.